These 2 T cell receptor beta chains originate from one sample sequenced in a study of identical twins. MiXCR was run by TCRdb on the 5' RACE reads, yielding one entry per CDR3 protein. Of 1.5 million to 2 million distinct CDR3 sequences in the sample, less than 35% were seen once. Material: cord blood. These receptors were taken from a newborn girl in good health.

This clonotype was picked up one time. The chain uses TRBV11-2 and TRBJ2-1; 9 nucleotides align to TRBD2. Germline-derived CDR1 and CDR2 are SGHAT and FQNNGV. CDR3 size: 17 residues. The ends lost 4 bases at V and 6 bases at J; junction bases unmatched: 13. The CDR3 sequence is CASSSLNGGRGGNEQFF. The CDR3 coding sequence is TGTGCCAGCAGCTCCCTGAATGGCGGGAGGGGAGGCAATGAGCAGTTCTTC. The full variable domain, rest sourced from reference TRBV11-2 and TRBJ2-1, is EAGVAQSPRYKIIEKRQSVAFWCNPISGHATLYWYQQILGQGPKLLIQFQNNGVVDDSQLPKDRFSAERLKGVDSTLKIQPAKLEDSAVYLCASSSLNGGRGGNEQFFGPGTRLTVL.

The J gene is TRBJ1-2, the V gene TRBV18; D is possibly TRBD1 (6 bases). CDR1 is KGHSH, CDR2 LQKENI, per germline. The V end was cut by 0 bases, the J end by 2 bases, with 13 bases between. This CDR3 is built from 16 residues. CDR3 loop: CASSPPGAGKNYGYTF. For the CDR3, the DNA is TGTGCCAGCTCACCACCGGGGGCAGGAAAGAACTATGGCTACACCTTC.